This T cell receptor beta chain was captured by sequencing in a study of blood T cells in healthy people across ages. Whole-study results and caveats: Comparison with aged donors showed that long-lived donors had more naive CD4+ cells and higher diversity.

It was with a sample-barcoded 5' primer and a J-beta primer mix that a second PCR of roughly 7 to 12 cycles was run. Each of the cDNA molecules was tagged by a template-switch adaptor with 12 random nucleotides. A single record per CDR3 protein comes from TCRdb applying MiXCR to the 5' RACE reads. Of roughly 800,000 distinct CDR3 sequences in the sample, about three fifths were seen once. Remarks on this clonotype: What it binds is unknown.

The CDR3 runs 16 residues. V shed 7 bases and J shed 0 bases, with 16 bases lying between them. CDR1 is MNHEY and CDR2 is SMNVEV in the germline V gene (reference sequence). Healthy Caucasian individuals from Russia aged roughly 6 to 90 served as donors. This receptor was obtained from a man younger than 40 in good health. The chain links TRBV27 to TRBJ2-4, with D possibly matching TRBD1 (6 bases). The sample consisted of blood. Here the CDR3 reads CASTELGGPAKNIQYF. In DNA, the CDR3 is TGTGCCAGCACGGAACTTGGGGGCCCAGCCAAAAACATTCAGTACTTC.